This passage covers 20 T cell receptor beta chains from one sample sequenced in a study of blood T cell repertoires in COVID-19. This table comes from immunoSEQ multiplex PCR, and its TCRdb copy is limited to in-frame clones, with some not included. The data contain some 180,000 clones, 80% to 90% of them singletons. The sample taken for sequencing was peripheral blood. The receptors shown here come from a woman in her thirties or forties with COVID-19, enrolled during active disease.

V usage is TRBV19 and J usage is TRBJ2-5; 10 positions agree with TRBD2. The J segment lost 4 bases and the V segment lost 3 bases, leaving 14 bases of the junction unmatched. Germline V gene sequence: CDR1 LNHDA, CDR2 SQIVND (reference sequence). This CDR3 comprises 18 residues. CDR3 region: CASSIPLKLAGCGETQYF. As DNA, the CDR3 is TGTGCCAGTAGTATCCCCCTCAAACTAGCGGGATGCGGAGAGACCCAGTACTTC.

The chain employs TRBV2 and TRBJ1-2; D possibly corresponds to TRBD1 (5 bases). The CDR3 spans 13 residues. Per germline, CDR1 SNHLY and CDR2 FYNNEI. The V end was cut by 4 bases, the J end by 8 bases, with 14 bases between. The CDR3, as DNA: TGTGCCAGCAGTGTTCGAGACAGAGACGGCTACACCTTC. This codes for CASSVRDRDGYTF.

The chain joins TRBV11-2 to TRBJ1-1, with unresolved D. This CDR3 region has 15 residues. Germline CDR1 and CDR2: SGHAT and FQNNGV. The V and J ends lost 1 base and 4 bases respectively, with 13 bases between them. The CDR3 protein is CASSLASSRPTEAFF. CDR3 bases: TGTGCCAGCAGCTTAGCTTCCTCCAGGCCCACTGAAGCTTTCTTT.

The chain links TRBV5-1 to TRBJ2-6; TRBD2 aligns across 8 bases. Germline CDR1 is SGHRS and CDR2 is YFSETQ. Trimming took 0 bases from V and 1 from J; bases not matched to a gene: 9. This CDR3 has 19 residues. CDR3 sequence: CASSLVVVAGGSGANVLTF. The CDR3 DNA reads TGCGCCAGCAGCTTGGTGGTTGTGGCGGGAGGATCTGGGGCCAACGTCCTGACTTTC.

The rearrangement joins TRBV5-5 to TRBJ2-7, with TRBD1 identical over 8 bases. V trimming: 4 bases; J trimming: 2 bases; junction bases outside the gene matches: 2. The V gene's germline CDR1 is SGHKS and CDR2 YYEKEE (reference sequence). The CDR3 spans 13 residues. CDR3 in amino acids: CASSEGQAYEQYV. The CDR3 coding sequence is TGTGCCAGCAGCGAGGGACAGGCCTACGAGCAGTACGTC.

The genes are TRBV19 and TRBJ1-4, with 7 bases that match TRBD1. This CDR3 has 15 residues. The germline CDR1 and CDR2 sequences are LNHDA and SQIVND (reference sequence). After removal of 5 bases from V and 7 bases from J, the junction contained 10 bases not matched to a gene. CDR3 bases: TGTGCCAGTAGTGGCCGGACAGGTATTTTTGAAAAACTGTTTTTT. Protein: CASSGRTGIFEKLFF.

The count of this clone is one. The chain carries TRBV24-1 and TRBJ1-5, with TRBD1 matching 8 bases. This CDR3 is built from 14 residues. The trim removed 4 bases at V and 5 bases at J, leaving 3 bases unmatched. The germline V gene has CDR1 KGHDR and CDR2 SFDVKD. This chain's CDR3 is CATSEDRDDQPQHF. The CDR3 coding sequence is TGTGCCACCAGTGAGGACAGGGACGATCAGCCCCAGCATTTT.

V gene TRBV7-9 combines with J gene TRBJ1-2; no clear D. The CDR3 is 14 amino acids. V was trimmed by 5 bases and J by 1 base, leaving 11 bases between them. Germline lookup yields CDR1 SEHNR and CDR2 FQNEAQ (reference sequence). CDR3 coding DNA: TGTGCCAGCAGCCAAACCGGACTTAACTATGGCTACACCTTC. Amino acid sequence: CASSQTGLNYGYTF.

Here the CDR3 DNA reads TGTGCCAGCAGTTACCTCCCGGGGGGCCCTTACGAGCAGTACTTC. Protein: CASSYLPGGPYEQYF. The V call is TRBV27, the J call TRBJ2-7; tentatively, D is TRBD2 (7 bases). Trimming left V 4 bases short and J 4 bases short, with 17 bases between. Per the germline V gene, CDR1 is MNHEY and CDR2 is SMNVEV (reference sequence). This CDR3 has 15 amino acids.

V and J are TRBV3-1 (or the pseudogene TRBV3-2) and TRBJ2-2; 10 positions agree with TRBD1. The junction had 4 bases not matched to a gene; V was cut back by 4 bases and J by 5 bases. The CDR3 runs 15 residues. Germline V CDR1 and CDR2: LGHDT, YNNKEL (reference sequence). The CDR3 loop is CASSPRQGATGELFF. The CDR3 DNA follows: TGTGCCAGCAGCCCACGACAGGGGGCTACCGGGGAGCTGTTTTTT.

The chain links TRBV6-5 to TRBJ1-2; D is unresolved. CDR1 is MNHEY and CDR2 is SVGAGI in the germline V gene. V was trimmed by 7 bases and J by 0 bases, leaving 12 bases between them. The CDR3 is 14 residues long. The CDR3 DNA reads TGTGCCAGCATACCAGGCCGTTCTAACTATGGCTACACCTTC. This encodes CASIPGRSNYGYTF.

The chain recombines TRBV19 with TRBJ1-2; D is perhaps TRBD1 (5 bases). In germline, CDR1 is LNHDA, CDR2 SQIVND (reference sequence). V lost 3 bases, J lost 8 bases, and 10 bases lay in between. CDR3 length: 12 residues. CDR3 sequence (DNA): TGTGCCAGTAGTATGGGACTTAGCGGCTACACCTTC. It is translated as CASSMGLSGYTF.

J is TRBJ1-2 and V is TRBV27; a weak D match, TRBD1 (6 bases). Germline lookup yields CDR1 MNHEY and CDR2 SMNVEV (reference sequence). The CDR3 length is 15 residues. V shed 5 bases and J shed 4 bases, with 17 bases lying between them. The CDR3 protein is CASSPTQGQSYGYTF. CDR3 nucleotides: TGTGCCAGCAGTCCCACTCAGGGGCAGTCCTATGGCTACACCTTC.

A few counts support this clone. This CDR3 is CASSQLTGPREKLFF. The CDR3 coding sequence is TGTGCCAGCAGCCAATTAACAGGGCCCCGTGAAAAACTGTTTTTT. The gene calls are TRBV5-6 and TRBJ1-4; perhaps TRBD1 as D (6 bases). Deletions cut 4 bases from V and 7 bases from J, with 17 bases between. The CDR3 is made up of 15 amino acids. Germline V gene data show CDR1 as SGHDT and CDR2 as YYEEEE.

The chain combines TRBV7-9 with TRBJ2-7; tentatively, D is TRBD1 (5 bases). The CDR3 has 13 amino acids. CDR1 SEHNR and CDR2 FQNEAQ come from the germline V gene (reference sequence). V lost 8 bases to trimming and J lost 1 base, with 12 bases between them. The CDR3 DNA reads as TGTGCCAGCTCAGCTTCAGGGTCCTACGAGCAGTACTTC. This encodes CASSASGSYEQYF.

The rearrangement links TRBV30 to TRBJ1-3, with unresolved D. V was clipped by 5 bases and J by 4 bases, with 6 bases between them. This CDR3 has 11 residues. Germline CDR1 GTSNPN, CDR2 SVGIG (reference sequence). The CDR3 nucleotides read TGTGCCTGGGAAATAGGAAACACCATATATTTT. Encoded protein: CAWEIGNTIYF.

The chain employs TRBV7-2 and TRBJ2-5; perhaps TRBD2 as D (6 bases). Germline CDR1 SGHTA, CDR2 FQGNSA. The CDR3 contains 15 residues. Trimming pared 4 bases from V and 5 bases from J, leaving 17 bases between. The CDR3 bases are TGTGCCAGCAGCTCGGAGGGCCGTTATGGGGAGACCCAGTACTTC. It codes for CASSSEGRYGETQYF.

This clone occurred a few times. The V and J genes are TRBV27 and TRBJ1-1, with D possibly being TRBD1 (6 bases). Between the trimmed V and J ends, which lost 4 bases and 5 bases, there was a span of 14 bases. CDR3 length: 14 residues. The germline gives CDR1 MNHEY, CDR2 SMNVEV (reference sequence). CDR3 DNA sequence: TGTGCCAGCAGTTACAGGGATCGAAAAACTGAAGCTTTCTTT. Amino acids: CASSYRDRKTEAFF.

This chain links TRBV11-2 with TRBJ2-7; 9 nucleotides align to TRBD1. The germline CDR1 and CDR2 sequences are SGHAT and FQNNGV. With V trimmed by 5 bases and J by 3 bases, 5 bases remained unmatched. The CDR3 is made up of 14 amino acids. CDR3 amino acids: CASSVGTGSYEQYF. The CDR3 nucleotides are TGTGCCAGCAGCGTCGGGACAGGGAGCTACGAGCAGTACTTC.

V gene TRBV19 combines with J gene TRBJ1-5; D gene uncertain. The CDR3 totals 15 residues. Between the trimmed V and J ends, which lost 2 bases and 0 bases, there was a span of 8 bases. Germline CDR1 reads LNHDA; CDR2 reads SQIVND (reference sequence). The CDR3 is CASSIKHNSNQPQHF. The DNA for the CDR3 is TGTGCCAGTAGTATAAAACACAATAGCAATCAGCCCCAGCATTTT.